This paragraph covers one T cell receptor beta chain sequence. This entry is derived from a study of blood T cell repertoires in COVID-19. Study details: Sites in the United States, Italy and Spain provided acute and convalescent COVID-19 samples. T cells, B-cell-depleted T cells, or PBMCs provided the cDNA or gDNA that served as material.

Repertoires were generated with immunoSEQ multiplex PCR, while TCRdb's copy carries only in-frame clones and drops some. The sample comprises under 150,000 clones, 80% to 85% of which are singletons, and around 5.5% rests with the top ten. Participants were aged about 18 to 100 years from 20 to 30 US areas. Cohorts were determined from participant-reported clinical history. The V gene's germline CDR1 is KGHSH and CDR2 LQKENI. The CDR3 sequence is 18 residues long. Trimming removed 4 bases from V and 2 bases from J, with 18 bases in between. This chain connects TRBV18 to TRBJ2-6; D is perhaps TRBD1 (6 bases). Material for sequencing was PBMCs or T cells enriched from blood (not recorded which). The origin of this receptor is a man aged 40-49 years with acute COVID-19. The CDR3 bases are TGTGCCAGCTCACTCATGCCCAGGGGCGAAGCTGGGGCCAACGTCCTGACTTTC. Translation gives CASSLMPRGEAGANVLTF.